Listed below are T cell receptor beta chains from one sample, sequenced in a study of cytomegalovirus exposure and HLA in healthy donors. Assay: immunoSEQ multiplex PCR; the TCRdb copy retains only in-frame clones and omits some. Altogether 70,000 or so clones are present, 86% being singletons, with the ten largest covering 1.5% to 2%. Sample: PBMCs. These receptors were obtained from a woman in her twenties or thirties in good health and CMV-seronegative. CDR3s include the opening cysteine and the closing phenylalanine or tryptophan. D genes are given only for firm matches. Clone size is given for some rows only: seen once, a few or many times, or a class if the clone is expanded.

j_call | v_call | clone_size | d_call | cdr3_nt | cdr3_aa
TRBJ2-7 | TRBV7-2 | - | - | TGTGCCAGCAGCTTAGCGGCGGCTCCGGGACTCTACGAGCAGTACTTC | CASSLAAAPGLYEQYF
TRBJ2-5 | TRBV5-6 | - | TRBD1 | TGTGCCAGCAGCCCCGGACAGGGGGCGGGCGAGACCCAGTACTTC | CASSPGQGAGETQYF
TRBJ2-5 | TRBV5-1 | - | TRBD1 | TGCGCCAGCAGCTTCGGACAGGGTGTAGGGACCCAGTACTTC | CASSFGQGVGTQYF
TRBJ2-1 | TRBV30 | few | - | TGTGCCTGGAGTCTTCCCACTAGGAATGAGCAGTTCTTC | CAWSLPTRNEQFF
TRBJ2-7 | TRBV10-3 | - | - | TGTGCCATCAGTGAAGTGCAGCGTACCTACGAGCAGTACTTC | CAISEVQRTYEQYF
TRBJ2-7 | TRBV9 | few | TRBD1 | TGTGCCAGCAGCGCTCGGGGGACAGGGTTTATCGACGAGCAGTACTTC | CASSARGTGFIDEQYF
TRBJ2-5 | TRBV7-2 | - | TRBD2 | TGTGCCAGCAGCTTAGGAGCGGGAGGTTGGGAGACCCAGTACTTC | CASSLGAGGWETQYF
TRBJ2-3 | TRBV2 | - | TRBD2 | TGTGCCAGCCCCGGAGGACTAGCGGGAGGCCCCAGCACAGATACGCAGTATTTT | CASPGGLAGGPSTDTQYF
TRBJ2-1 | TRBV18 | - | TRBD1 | TGTGCCAGCTCACCACCGACAGGGCTAGGGTACAATGAGCAGTTCTTC | CASSPPTGLGYNEQFF
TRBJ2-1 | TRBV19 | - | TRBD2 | TGTGCCAGTAGTTTTAGCGGGGTCTCCTACAATGAGCAGTTCTTC | CASSFSGVSYNEQFF
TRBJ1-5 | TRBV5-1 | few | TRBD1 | TGCGCCAGCAGCCCGACAGGGGTCAATCAGCCCCAGCATTTT | CASSPTGVNQPQHF
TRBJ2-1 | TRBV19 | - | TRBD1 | TGTGCCAGTAGGACAACAGGGGGCAGCTCCTACAATGAGCAGTTCTTC | CASRTTGGSSYNEQFF
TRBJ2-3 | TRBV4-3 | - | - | TGCGCCAGCAGCCAAGAGAAGCGAACATGGGATACGCAGTATTTT | CASSQEKRTWDTQYF
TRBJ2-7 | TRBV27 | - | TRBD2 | TGTGCCAGCAGTTTACCCCGGGAGGGCCACGAGCAGTACTTC | CASSLPREGHEQYF
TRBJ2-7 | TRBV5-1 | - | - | TGCGCCAGCAGCCCCCCGGTCCCCTACGAGCAGTACTTC | CASSPPVPYEQYF
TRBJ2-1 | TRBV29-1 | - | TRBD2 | TGCAGCGTTCCCCTAGCGGTATACAATGAGCAGTTCTTC | CSVPLAVYNEQFF
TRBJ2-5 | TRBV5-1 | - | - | TGCGCCAGCAGCTCAGGGCCCCAGCAGTACTTC | CASSSGPQQYF
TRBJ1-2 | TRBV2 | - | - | TGTGCCAGCAGTCCGTCTTCGACAGGATACTATGGCTACACCTTC | CASSPSSTGYYGYTF
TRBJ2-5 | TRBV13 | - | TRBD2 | TGTGCCAGCAGCGGGGCCGGGGCTAGCGGGAGCCAGAGGGAGACCCAGTACTTC | CASSGAGASGSQRETQYF
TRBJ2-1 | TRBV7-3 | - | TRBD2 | TGTGCCAGCAGCTCCCGACTAGCGGAATACAATGAGCAGTTCTTC | CASSSRLAEYNEQFF
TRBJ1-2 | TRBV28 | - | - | TGTGCCAGCAGTTCAGACCCGACAGGCGGTAACTATGGCTACACCTTC | CASSSDPTGGNYGYTF
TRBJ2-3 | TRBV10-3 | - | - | TGTGCCATCACAAGGAGCTCCCTCACAGATACGCAGTATTTT | CAITRSSLTDTQYF
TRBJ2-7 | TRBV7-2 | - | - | TGTGCCAGCAGCTTGCTAGTTGGCTACGAGCAGTACTTC | CASSLLVGYEQYF
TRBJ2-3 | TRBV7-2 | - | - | TGTGCCAGCAGCTCTTTTGGCTCTAGCACAGATACGCAGTATTTT | CASSSFGSSTDTQYF
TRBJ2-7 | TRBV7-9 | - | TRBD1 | TGTTCCAGCAGCCTCCCCTTAGGGACAGGGGGGTACGAGCAGTACTTC | CSSSLPLGTGGYEQYF
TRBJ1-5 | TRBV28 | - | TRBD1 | TGTGCCAGCACCCGACAGGGTGGCAGCAATCAGCCCCAGCATTTT | CASTRQGGSNQPQHF
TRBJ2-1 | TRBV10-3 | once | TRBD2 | TGTGCCATCAGTGAGGCACTTGTGCCTAGCGGGAGGGACAATGAGCAGTTCTTC | CAISEALVPSGRDNEQFF
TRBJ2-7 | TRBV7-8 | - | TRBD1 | TGTGCCAGCAGTCTGGGACAGTCCTCCTACGAGCAGTACTTC | CASSLGQSSYEQYF
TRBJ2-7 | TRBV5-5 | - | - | TGTGCCAGCAGCCCACAAGCGGGCCCATTCTACGAGCAGTACTTC | CASSPQAGPFYEQYF
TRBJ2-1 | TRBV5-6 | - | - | TGTGCCAGCGGACGGGGGTATAGCAATGAGCAGTTCTTC | CASGRGYSNEQFF
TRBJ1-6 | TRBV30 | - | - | TGTACCTGGACTGGCGGTTCACCCCTCCACTTT | CTWTGGSPLHF
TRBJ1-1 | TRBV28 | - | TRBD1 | TGTGCCAGCAGTTTCGGGGACAGGAACACTGAAGCTTTCTTT | CASSFGDRNTEAFF
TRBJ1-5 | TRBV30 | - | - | TGTGCCTGGAGTGTACCCAGGCTTTATAGCAATCAGCCCCAGCATTTT | CAWSVPRLYSNQPQHF
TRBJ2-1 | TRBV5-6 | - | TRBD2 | TGTGCCAGCAGCTTAGGTAGCGGGTTTTCCTACAATGAGCAGTTCTTC | CASSLGSGFSYNEQFF
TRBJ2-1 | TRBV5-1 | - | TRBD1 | TGCGCCAGCAGCCCCCGACTCGGGACAGGGGAATACAATGAGCAGTTCTTC | CASSPRLGTGEYNEQFF
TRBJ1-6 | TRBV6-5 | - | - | TGTGCCAGCAGTTACTCGGAGGGGTACTATAATTCACCCCTCCACTTT | CASSYSEGYYNSPLHF
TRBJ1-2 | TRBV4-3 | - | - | TGCGCCAGCAGCCAAGATCTGGGGGGTTGGAATTCGATTCATGGCTACACCTTC | CASSQDLGGWNSIHGYTF
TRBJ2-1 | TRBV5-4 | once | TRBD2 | TGTGCCAGCAGCGGGTCGCCGGGACTAGCGGGTAATGAGCAGTTCTTC | CASSGSPGLAGNEQFF
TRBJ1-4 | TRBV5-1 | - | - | TGCGCCAGCAGCTTCGAGAGGGGGTATGAAAAACTGTTTTTT | CASSFERGYEKLFF
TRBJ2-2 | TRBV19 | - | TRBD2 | TGTGCCAGTAGTATTTCAGGGAGGGCCGGGGAGCTGTTTTTT | CASSISGRAGELFF
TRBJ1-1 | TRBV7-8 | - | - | TGTGCCAGCAGCTTCCGGGCAGGGGTGAACACTGAAGCTTTCTTT | CASSFRAGVNTEAFF
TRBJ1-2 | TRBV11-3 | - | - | TGTGCCAGCAGCGCAGACAGGCACTATGGCTACACCTTC | CASSADRHYGYTF
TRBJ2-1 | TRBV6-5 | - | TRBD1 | TGTGCCAGCAGCTTACAGGGGGTCTACAATGAGCAGTTCTTC | CASSLQGVYNEQFF
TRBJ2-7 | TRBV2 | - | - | TGTGCCAGCAGTGACGGTCGCAGATACTACTCCTACGAGCAGTACTTC | CASSDGRRYYSYEQYF
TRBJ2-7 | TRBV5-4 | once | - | TGTGCCAGCAGCTTGGGGGGAGGCTCCTACGAGCAGTACTTC | CASSLGGGSYEQYF
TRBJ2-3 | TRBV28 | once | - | TGTGCCAGCAGTTTGGGCAACAGGGCGGCAGATACGCAGTATTTT | CASSLGNRAADTQYF
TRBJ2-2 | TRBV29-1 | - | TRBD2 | TGCAGCGTGGGGACTAGCGGTAACACCGGGGAGCTGTTTTTT | CSVGTSGNTGELFF
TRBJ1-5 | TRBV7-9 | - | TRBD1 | TGTGCCAGCGGTCACGGGACAGTTGATAGCAATCAGCCCCAGCATTTT | CASGHGTVDSNQPQHF
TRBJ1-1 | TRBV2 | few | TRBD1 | TGTGCCAGCAGTGTGGACGAGGGGGCGAACACTGAAGCTTTCTTT | CASSVDEGANTEAFF
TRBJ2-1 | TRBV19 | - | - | TGTGCCAGTAGTAGGCCGGGCTCCTACAATGAGCAGTTCTTC | CASSRPGSYNEQFF
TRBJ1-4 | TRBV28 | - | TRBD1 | TGTGCCAGCAGTTTCACAGGGGGCGCAGGTGAAAAACTGTTTTTT | CASSFTGGAGEKLFF
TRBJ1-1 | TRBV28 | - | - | TGTGCCAGCTCGGGGAACACTGAAGCTTTCTTT | CASSGNTEAFF
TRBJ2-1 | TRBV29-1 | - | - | TGCAGCGTACCGAATGTGGGTAGCGGAACGCGCTCCTACAATGAGCAGTTCTTC | CSVPNVGSGTRSYNEQFF